The TCR beta chain under discussion was sequenced for a study of CD8+ T cells in alopecia areata. Study-wide points: Compared with mice, patients displayed less clear TCR sharing, possibly for HLA-related reasons.

Germline-derived CDR1 and CDR2 are SGDLS and YYNGEE. The CDR3 spans 13 residues. Trimming removed 4 bases at V and 0 bases at J, with 8 bases between. This clone came up a few times. Antigen unknown. cDNA serving as the sequencing template came from extracted, reverse transcribed RNA. Sequencing was performed with immunoSEQ multiplex PCR; in TCRdb, only in-frame clones are kept and a portion is missing. The data hold roughly 100,000 clones, with around 60% observed a single time. The sequenced material came from CD4+ T cells sorted from blood. The chain recombines TRBV9 with TRBJ2-7; the D is unclear. This clonotype originated in a human donor in good health. The CDR3 sequence is CASSSQGSYEQYF. DNA for the CDR3: TGTGCCAGCAGCTCCCAAGGCTCCTACGAGCAGTACTTC. The variable domain in full, completed from reference TRBV9 and TRBJ2-7, reads DSGVTQTPKHLITATGQRVTLRCSPRSGDLSVYWYQQSLDQGLQFLIQYYNGEERAKGNILERFSAQQFPDLHSELNLSSLELGDSALYFCASSSQGSYEQYFGPGTRLTVT.